The clone carrying this TCR beta chain was counted once. Its target is not known. These data come from a study of T cell responses to AZD1222 COVID-19 vaccine. Whole-study findings and limits: Among spike-specific TCRs, nearly half reportedly target unmutated variant regions. Spike-specific TCR repertoires showed rising breadth and depth after two AZD1222 doses. There were vaccine-associated CD4 TCRs across spike, dominant at 160-218 and 743-854. The donors showed a predominance of white British ancestry and of females, with possible underestimation of clonal diversity.

Measured with immunoSEQ multiplex PCR; TCRdb has only the in-frame clones, and not every one. The table lists 110,000 to 150,000 clones, 85% to 95% of them singletons. Germline V CDR1 and CDR2: SGHVS, FNYEAQ. The CDR3 is made up of 13 amino acids. Germline trimming cut 5 bases from V and 5 bases from J; bases unmatched to any gene: 4. The gene calls are TRBV7-6 and TRBJ1-1, with TRBD1 matching over 8 bases. This receptor was taken from an adult in good health. This specimen consisted of peripheral blood, obtained on day 0 of MenACWY control vaccination. The CDR3 reads CASSHNRGTEAFF. The CDR3 region has the DNA TGTGCCAGCAGCCACAACAGGGGGACTGAAGCTTTCTTT.